Below are 13 T cell receptor beta chains sequenced from a single sample in a study of cytomegalovirus exposure and HLA in healthy donors. Researchers ran the PCR with 60 Vbeta and 13 Jbeta primers. Sequenced by immunoSEQ multiplex PCR; TCRdb stores in-frame clones only, minus some. The sample comprises about 120,000 clones, less than 85% of which are singletons, and 2.5% to 3% rests with the top ten. Sequencing was done on a sample of PBMCs. The origin of the receptors is a man aged 25-40 years in good health and CMV-seronegative.

CDR3 DNA: TGTGCCAGCAGTGCGGGACTAGGAACCTACAATGAGCAGTTCTTC. It codes for CASSAGLGTYNEQFF. J is TRBJ2-1 and V is TRBV25-1; 8 bases are shared with TRBD2. CDR1 is MGHDK and CDR2 is SYGVNS in the germline V gene. Unmatched junction bases numbered 4, after V lost 4 bases and J lost 2 bases. This CDR3 comprises 15 residues.

V is TRBV27 and J is TRBJ2-7; D perhaps matches TRBD1 (6 bases). The CDR3 consists of 16 residues. V was cut by 3 bases and J by 7 bases, with 22 bases left in between. The V gene's germline CDR1 is MNHEY and CDR2 SMNVEV (reference sequence). CDR3 sequence reads: CASSFQPPGAGGEQYF. The CDR3 coding sequence is TGTGCCAGCAGTTTTCAACCGCCAGGGGCTGGGGGAGAGCAGTACTTC.

The CDR3 loop reads CASSPSGTAKNIQYF. CDR3 DNA sequence: TGTGCCAGCAGTCCGTCCGGGACTGCCAAAAACATTCAGTACTTC. The J gene is TRBJ2-4, the V gene TRBV6-6; D is possibly TRBD2 (6 bases). The CDR3 extends over 15 amino acids. V lost 5 bases, J lost 1 base, and 12 bases lay in between. CDR1 MNHNY and CDR2 SVGAGI come from the germline V gene (reference sequence).

This rearrangement joins TRBV28 to TRBJ1-2, with no clear D. The germline V and J ends were trimmed by 1 base and 5 bases, with 20 bases remaining between them. Germline CDR1 is MDHEN and CDR2 is SYDVKM. The CDR3 loop spans 17 amino acids. The CDR3 reads CASSLFRGSIEWYGYTF. The CDR3 DNA follows: TGTGCCAGCAGTTTATTTCGGGGTTCCATAGAGTGGTATGGCTACACCTTC.

This clone was picked up one time. One junction end disagrees with the germline gene, perhaps due to a read error. The chain links TRBV6-6 to TRBJ1-5, with TRBD1 matching 7 bases. The CDR3 spans 15 residues. CDR1 is MNHNY and CDR2 is SVGAGI in the germline V gene (reference sequence). The CDR3 loop reads CASIPNRGSDQPQNF. In DNA form, the CDR3 reads TGTGCCAGCATTCCAAACAGGGGATCCGATCAGCCCCAGAATTTT.

The rearrangement joins TRBV7-9 to TRBJ2-3, with a tentative D call TRBD2 (6 bases). Germline V lookup: CDR1 SEHNR, CDR2 FQNEAQ (reference sequence). Trimming pared 2 bases from V and 1 base from J, leaving 10 bases between. The CDR3 extends over 15 amino acids. This CDR3 is CASSLREPRTDTQYF. CDR3 nucleotides: TGTGCCAGCAGCTTACGGGAGCCCCGCACAGATACGCAGTATTTT.

Comment on this clone: Other nucleotide sequences in the sample specify the same CDR3. The chain employs TRBV7-3 and TRBJ2-3; TRBD1 matches at 9 bases. This CDR3 region has 15 residues. Germline V CDR1 and CDR2: SGHTA, FQGTGA. With V trimmed by 4 bases and J by 2 bases, 4 bases remained unmatched. The CDR3 nucleotides read TGTGCCAGCAGCTCGGGGACAGGGCTCACAGATACGCAGTATTTT. Translation gives CASSSGTGLTDTQYF.

The rearrangement links TRBV7-8 to TRBJ2-7, with 15 bases matching TRBD2. V lost 2 bases to trimming and J lost 7 bases; unmatched junction nucleotides: 12. The V gene's germline CDR1 is SGHVS and CDR2 FQNEAQ. This CDR3 contains 18 residues. In DNA form, the CDR3 reads TGTGCCAGCAGCTTACCCGGGACTAGCGGGAGGTCAGGGAGTGAGCAGTACTTC. As protein: CASSLPGTSGRSGSEQYF.

The chain uses TRBV9 and TRBJ1-2; TRBD1 might be the D (6 bases). V lost 7 bases and J 3 bases, leaving 13 bases between the germline ends. This CDR3 is built from 13 residues. Germline V gene lookup returns CDR1 SGDLS and CDR2 YYNGEE. This chain's CDR3 is CASGKTGHYGYTF. CDR3 sequence (DNA): TGTGCCAGCGGGAAGACAGGCCACTATGGCTACACCTTC.

The V and J genes are TRBV28 and TRBJ1-4; D not resolved. This CDR3 spans 15 amino acids. The germline V gene encodes CDR1 MDHEN and CDR2 SYDVKM. Trimming stripped 8 bases from V and 0 bases from J, with 13 bases between. CDR3 DNA: TGTGCCAGCCTTGAGTCAGCGACAACTAATGAAAAACTGTTTTTT. Its translation is CASLESATTNEKLFF.

The chain recombines TRBV9 with TRBJ2-3, with 10 bases lining up with TRBD2. The trim removed 4 bases at V and 6 bases at J, leaving 17 bases unmatched. The CDR3 runs to 18 residues. Per germline, CDR1 SGDLS and CDR2 YYNGEE. The DNA of the CDR3 is TGTGCCAGCAGCTCCTGGGTAGGAGCGGGAGGGGGAGAGGATACGCAGTATTTT. Amino acid sequence: CASSSWVGAGGGEDTQYF.

The V and J genes are TRBV2 and TRBJ1-2; TRBD1 might be the D (5 bases). V lost 2 bases, J lost 2 bases, and 15 bases lay in between. CDR3 size: 16 residues. CDR1 and CDR2 (germline): SNHLY, FYNNEI. DNA of the CDR3: TGTGCCAGCAGTGAAAGGGGCATCGACGGAAACTATGGCTACACCTTC. Its translation is CASSERGIDGNYGYTF.

The CDR3 DNA is TGTGCCAGCAGCTTAAGGGTGGTACAGGCGACAATCTCTGGGGCCAACGTCCTGACTTTC. Its protein is CASSLRVVQATISGANVLTF. V usage is TRBV7-3 and J usage is TRBJ2-6, with TRBD1 as a possible D gene (5 bases). V gave up 1 base and J gave up 0 bases, with 19 bases separating them. The CDR3 runs 20 residues. Germline V CDR1 and CDR2: SGHTA, FQGTGA.